The entry below describes one T cell receptor beta chain. This table comes from immunoSEQ multiplex PCR, and its TCRdb copy is limited to in-frame clones, with some not included. Here the sample spans about 170,000 clones, 91% being singletons. The data derive from a study of control samples from healthy donors and cancer patients. This receptor was obtained from a middle-aged woman in good health. The sequencing input was blood.

CDR3 bases: TGCGCCAGCAGCCTTTCTAGCGGGGGGGCCGCAGATACGCAGTATTTT. Translating it yields CASSLSSGGAADTQYF. This chain joins TRBV4-1 and TRBJ2-3; 12 nucleotides align to TRBD2. V dropped 4 bases and J dropped 4; count of bases not matched to a gene: 6. Germline CDR1 reads MGHRA; CDR2 reads YSYEKL. The CDR3 has 16 residues.